Following are 26 T cell receptor beta chains from one sample sequenced in a study of control samples from healthy donors and cancer patients. Using immunoSEQ multiplex PCR, the repertoire was profiled, and TCRdb retains in-frame clones only, with some absent. The sample lists fewer than 60,000 clones; 90% to 95% were seen once. Specimen: blood. The receptor source for this set is a man aged 25-45 years in good health.

This chain links TRBV14 with TRBJ2-7; 9 nucleotides agree with TRBD1. This CDR3 comprises 19 residues. CDR1 is SGHDN, CDR2 FVKESK, per germline. V shed 1 base, J shed 7 bases, and the junction held 20 bases outside the gene matches. CDR3 DNA sequence: TGTGCCAGCAGCCAAGCCCCCGGGACAGGGATGGGGTCGGTGTTTGAGCAGTACTTC. Protein product: CASSQAPGTGMGSVFEQYF.

In its sample, this clone was seen once. The V gene is TRBV24-1, the J gene TRBJ1-4, with TRBD1 as a possible D gene (6 bases). The germline V gene has CDR1 KGHDR and CDR2 SFDVKD. Trimming took 3 bases from V and 8 from J, leaving 9 bases between them. This CDR3 has 13 residues. Written as DNA, the CDR3 is TGTGCCACCAGTGATAACCAGGGGGAAAAACTGTTTTTT. This gives the protein CATSDNQGEKLFF.

This chain links TRBV30 with TRBJ2-5; possible D gene TRBD1, 7 bases. This CDR3 is 14 amino acids long. Germline V gene sequence: CDR1 GTSNPN, CDR2 SVGIG (reference sequence). V lost 3 bases, J lost 4 bases, and 15 bases lay in between. CDR3 protein: CAWRKTGRRETQYF. The CDR3 DNA follows: TGTGCCTGGAGGAAGACAGGGAGGAGAGAGACCCAGTACTTC.

The rearrangement links TRBV7-9 to TRBJ2-1; 8 bases are a match to TRBD2. CDR1 SEHNR and CDR2 FQNEAQ come from the germline V gene (reference sequence). Trimming took 1 base from V and 7 from J; bases not matched to a gene: 6. There are 15 residues in the CDR3. CDR3 region: CASSLVIAGRNEQFF. The CDR3 DNA reads as TGTGCCAGCAGCTTAGTTATAGCGGGGAGGAATGAGCAGTTCTTC.

The chain recombines TRBV27 with TRBJ2-7; tentative D call: TRBD1 (6 bases). The CDR3 contains 16 residues. Germline V lookup: CDR1 MNHEY, CDR2 SMNVEV (reference sequence). The ends were cut back, 5 bases at V and 0 bases at J, with 17 bases in the middle. The CDR3 sequence: CASSTRQASSSYEQYF. CDR3 nucleotide sequence: TGTGCCAGCAGTACTAGACAGGCGAGCAGCTCCTACGAGCAGTACTTC.

The chain carries TRBV5-1 and TRBJ2-1; 9 bases line up with TRBD1. The V and J ends lost 2 bases and 4 bases, in that order; junction bases with no gene match: 4. Germline V gene lookup returns CDR1 SGHRS and CDR2 YFSETQ. This CDR3 region has 15 residues. The CDR3 region has the DNA TGCGCCAGCAGCTTAGACAGGGGGTCTTACAATGAGCAGTTCTTC. Its protein product is CASSLDRGSYNEQFF.

The chain uses TRBV7-2 and TRBJ2-7; the match to TRBD2 covers 14 bases. The germline gives CDR1 SGHTA, CDR2 FQGNSA. The CDR3 is 16 amino acids. Unmatched junction bases numbered 6, after V lost 5 bases and J lost 3 bases. The chain's CDR3 is CASSPGTSGRLYEQYF. The CDR3 DNA follows: TGTGCCAGCAGCCCCGGGACTAGCGGGAGACTCTACGAGCAGTACTTC.

This chain joins TRBV5-1 and TRBJ1-4; D gene ambiguous. Trimming removed 4 bases at V and 0 bases at J, with 4 bases between. Germline assignment: CDR1 SGHRS and CDR2 YFSETQ. This CDR3 has 13 residues. Written as DNA, the CDR3 is TGCGCCAGCAGCAGGGCAACTAATGAAAAACTGTTTTTT. Protein sequence: CASSRATNEKLFF.

This clone was seen just once. V is TRBV7-3 and J is TRBJ2-1, with TRBD1 as a possible D gene (8 bases). This CDR3 region has 19 residues. From germline, CDR1 is SGHTA and CDR2 FQGTGA. Trimming removed 0 bases at V and 4 bases at J, with 22 bases between. Here the CDR3 DNA reads TGTGCCAGCAGCTTAACCAACGGCGGGGGACAGGTCAGATACAATGAGCAGTTCTTC. This sequence encodes CASSLTNGGGQVRYNEQFF. The full variable domain, with the rest looked up from reference TRBV7-3 and TRBJ2-1, is GAGVSQTPSNKVTEKGKYVELRCDPISGHTALYWYRQSLGQGPEFLIYFQGTGAADDSGLPNDRFFAVRPEGSVSTLKIQRTERGDSAVYLCASSLTNGGGQVRYNEQFFGPGTRLTVL.

The chain is built from TRBV11-3 and TRBJ2-7, with TRBD1 identical over 11 bases. The germline V gene encodes CDR1 SGHNT and CDR2 YENEEA. V shed 5 bases and J 6 bases; nucleotides not matched to a gene: 6. This CDR3 is 14 amino acids long. The CDR3 loop is CASSHGQGAVEQYF. The CDR3 coding sequence is TGTGCCAGCAGCCACGGACAGGGGGCCGTCGAGCAGTACTTC.

The chain links TRBV5-8 to TRBJ2-1; the match to TRBD2 covers 10 bases. Germline CDR1 reads SGHTS; CDR2 reads YDEGEE. The CDR3 has 16 amino acids. V lost 3 bases and J lost 5; bases outside the gene matches: 8. CDR3 bases: TGTGCCAGCAGCTCCTCCTCTAGCGGGAGTCACAATGAGCAGTTCTTC. It specifies CASSSSSSGSHNEQFF.

The genes are TRBV28 and TRBJ1-2; D may be TRBD1 (5 bases). V dropped 6 bases and J dropped 3 bases, with 11 bases sitting between them. Germline V lookup: CDR1 MDHEN, CDR2 SYDVKM. This CDR3 has 13 amino acids. The CDR3 DNA reads as TGTGCCAGCAGCGAAGGGACTGACTATGGCTACACCTTC. Encoded protein: CASSEGTDYGYTF.

This clone was picked up one time. The chain couples TRBV13 to TRBJ1-1; the D is unclear. The germline CDR1 and CDR2 sequences are PRHDT and FYEKMQ (reference sequence). Trimming left V 7 bases short and J 1 base short, with 7 bases between. The CDR3 loop spans 12 amino acids. Written as DNA, the CDR3 is TGTGCCAGCAACAGACAGAACACTGAAGCTTTCTTT. Its protein product is CASNRQNTEAFF.

This chain connects TRBV15 to TRBJ2-2; D may correspond to TRBD1 or TRBD2 (6 bases each). The V end was cut by 6 bases, the J end by 8 bases, with 10 bases between. The CDR3 length is 12 residues. In germline, CDR1 is LNHNV, CDR2 YYDKDF (reference sequence). The CDR3 loop reads CATRQGGGELFF. Here the CDR3 DNA reads TGTGCCACCAGACAGGGAGGTGGGGAGCTGTTTTTT.

The chain recombines TRBV25-1 with TRBJ1-5; D call uncertain. Trimming removed 1 base from V and 6 bases from J, with 13 bases in between. Germline V gene sequence: CDR1 MGHDK, CDR2 SYGVNS. The CDR3 totals 15 residues. The DNA for the CDR3 is TGTGCCAGCAGTGAATCCGGGAAGGGCGGTCAGCCCCAGCATTTT. This translates into CASSESGKGGQPQHF. Drawing the rest from reference TRBV25-1 and TRBJ1-5, the complete variable domain is EADIYQTPRYLVIGTGKKITLECSQTMGHDKMYWYQQDPGMELHLIHYSYGVNSTEKGDLSSESTVSRIRTEHFPLTLESARPSHTSQYLCASSESGKGGQPQHFGDGTRLSIL.

Turning to this clone: Different DNA sequences within this sample yield the same CDR3. This chain links TRBV6-5 with TRBJ2-5, with D perhaps TRBD1 (5 bases). Germline V gene sequence: CDR1 MNHEY, CDR2 SVGAGI. The V end was cut by 2 bases, the J end by 3 bases, with 13 bases between. The CDR3 contains 15 residues. In DNA, the CDR3 is TGTGCCAGCAGTTACAGGGGTCGGTATAAAGAGACCCAGTACTTC. It encodes CASSYRGRYKETQYF.

This CDR3 reads CAWRPRGTEGWTEAFF. The CDR3 DNA sequence: TGTGCCTGGAGGCCGAGAGGTACGGAAGGGTGGACTGAAGCTTTCTTT. V gene TRBV30 combines with J gene TRBJ1-1; D is ambiguous. The germline gives CDR1 GTSNPN, CDR2 SVGIG (reference sequence). CDR3 length: 16 residues. V dropped 3 bases and J dropped 5 bases, with 22 bases sitting between them.

The chain links TRBV24-1 to TRBJ1-2, with 10 bases aligning to TRBD1. CDR1 KGHDR and CDR2 SFDVKD come from the germline V gene. Trimming cost V 4 bases and J 6 bases; bases outside gene matches: 4. The CDR3 totals 14 residues. The CDR3 nucleotides are TGTGCCACCAGTGACCGGACAGGGGGAGATGGCTACACCTTC. Protein product: CATSDRTGGDGYTF.

V is TRBV28 and J is TRBJ1-3, with D uncertain. CDR1 MDHEN and CDR2 SYDVKM come from the germline V gene. Trimming removed 7 bases at V and 0 bases at J, with 19 bases between. The CDR3 has 17 residues. CDR3 coding DNA: TGTGCCAGCATCAAACGGGTCGGTCACCACTCTGGAAACACCATATATTTT. Residues: CASIKRVGHHSGNTIYF.

Remarks on this clone: Its ends do not fully match the called genes, so a read error is possible. V and J are TRBV19 and TRBJ2-1, with D possibly TRBD1 on 5 matching bases. This CDR3 region has 13 residues. Germline V gene lookup returns CDR1 LNHDA and CDR2 SQIVND (reference sequence). CDR3: CASSPWTYSEQFF. Written as DNA, the CDR3 is TGTGCCAGTAGTCCCTGGACATACAGTGAGCAGTTCTTC.

V gene TRBV7-6 combines with J gene TRBJ2-2; 12 bases are shared with TRBD1. V trimming: 2 bases; J trimming: 5 bases; junction bases outside the gene matches: 3. Germline loops: CDR1 SGHVS, CDR2 FNYEAQ. The CDR3 loop spans 16 amino acids. The CDR3 protein is CASSLRDRGQTGELFF. The CDR3 nucleotides are TGTGCCAGCAGCTTAAGGGACAGGGGGCAGACCGGGGAGCTGTTTTTT.

The V and J genes are TRBV5-1 and TRBJ2-7; the D is unclear. Germline V gives CDR1 SGHRS, CDR2 YFSETQ. The V end was cut by 4 bases, the J end by 2 bases, with 7 bases between. This CDR3 contains 12 residues. The CDR3 nucleotides read TGCGCCAGCAGCAGGGCCCCCTACGAGCAGTACTTC. Amino acids: CASSRAPYEQYF.

The rearrangement joins TRBV10-3 to TRBJ1-6; 7 bases are a match to TRBD1. Germline trimming cut 3 bases from V and 7 bases from J; bases unmatched to any gene: 3. This CDR3 has 14 amino acids. Germline CDR1 is ENHRY and CDR2 is SYGVKD. CDR3 loop: CAISDRGANSPLHF. The CDR3 region has the DNA TGTGCCATCAGTGACAGGGGGGCGAATTCACCCCTCCACTTT.

V gene TRBV28 combines with J gene TRBJ1-2; D remains unclear. The ends were cut back, 3 bases at V and 7 bases at J, with 6 bases in the middle. Germline values: CDR1 MDHEN, CDR2 SYDVKM. This CDR3 has 11 amino acids. Here the CDR3 DNA reads TGTGCCAGCAGTTTGACGTCTGGCTACACCTTC. This gives the protein CASSLTSGYTF.

J is TRBJ2-7 and V is TRBV19, with a tentative D call TRBD1 (7 bases). There are 15 residues in the CDR3. With 7 bases removed from V and 2 bases from J, the gap between germline ends came to 18 bases. Per germline, CDR1 LNHDA and CDR2 SQIVND (reference sequence). The CDR3 protein is CASTTSRGAPYEQYF. The CDR3 coding sequence is TGTGCCAGTACTACCTCCAGGGGGGCCCCCTACGAGCAGTACTTC. The complete variable domain, with remaining parts taken from reference TRBV19 and TRBJ2-7, reads DGGITQSPKYLFRKEGQNVTLSCEQNLNHDAMYWYRQDPGQGLRLIYYSQIVNDFQKGDIAEGYSVSREKKESFPLTVTSAQKNPTAFYLCASTTSRGAPYEQYFGPGTRLTVT.

The chain couples TRBV7-2 to TRBJ2-1; 9 nucleotides match TRBD2. The trim removed 5 bases at V and 2 bases at J, leaving 4 bases unmatched. The CDR3 length is 15 residues. Germline assignment: CDR1 SGHTA and CDR2 FQGNSA. The CDR3 region has the DNA TGTGCCAGCAGCGACGGACTAGCGACCTACAATGAGCAGTTCTTC. It yields the protein CASSDGLATYNEQFF. Drawing the rest from reference TRBV7-2 and TRBJ2-1, the complete variable domain is GAGVSQSPSNKVTEKGKDVELRCDPISGHTALYWYRQSLGQGLEFLIYFQGNSAPDKSGLPSDRFSAERTGGSVSTLTIQRTQQEDSAVYLCASSDGLATYNEQFFGPGTRLTVL.